This record looks at one TCR beta chain sequence and its context. The record originates from a study of blood T cell repertoires in COVID-19. Study in general: Samples taken during acute and convalescent COVID-19 were collected in the United States, Italy and Spain.

The protocol was immunoSEQ multiplex PCR, while the TCRdb copy is restricted to in-frame clones and leaves out a portion. The table lists about 250,000 clones, roughly 85% of them singletons. The CDR3 length is 15 residues. Germline CDR1 reads LGHNA; CDR2 reads YSLEER. Deletions cut 0 bases from V and 2 bases from J, with 11 bases between. The source material was peripheral blood. The receptor was isolated from a man between 18 and 29 years old with active or convalescent COVID-19. This chain connects TRBV4-3 to TRBJ2-7, with no clear D. The DNA for the CDR3 is TGCGCCAGCAGCCAAGAATCTGTTCCAGCCTACGAGCAGTACTTC. This gives the protein CASSQESVPAYEQYF.